The 5 T cell receptor beta chains below were found in one sample sequenced in a study of blood T cell repertoires in COVID-19. The table came from immunoSEQ multiplex PCR; TCRdb's copy has only in-frame clones and leaves some out. In the table there are about 200,000 clones, 85% to 90% of which are singletons. Sequencing was carried out using peripheral blood. The receptors derive from a person aged 70 to 79 with COVID-19, enrolled during active disease.

The genes are TRBV7-2 and TRBJ1-3; D remains ambiguous. Germline V gives CDR1 SGHTA, CDR2 FQGNSA. V was shortened by 1 base and J by 5 bases, with 12 bases between the two germline ends. The CDR3 consists of 15 residues. The CDR3 reads CASSLEFGGRNTIYF. CDR3 sequence (DNA): TGTGCCAGCAGCTTAGAATTTGGAGGAAGAAACACCATATATTTT.

With regard to this clone: The sample has other DNA sequences that encode this CDR3 too. The CDR3: CASSPQQETQYF. The CDR3 region has the DNA TGTGCCAGCTCACCCCAACAAGAGACCCAGTACTTC. The J gene is TRBJ2-5, the V gene TRBV18; no reliable D call. Germline V gene sequence: CDR1 KGHSH, CDR2 LQKENI. Trimming took off 3 bases at V and 2 bases at J, with 4 bases between the two ends. The CDR3 extends over 12 amino acids.

As DNA, the CDR3 is TGTGCCAGCAGTTACCGGGAGCATGTTGAGCAGTACTTC. Translation gives CASSYREHVEQYF. This chain connects TRBV6-6 to TRBJ2-7, with D tentatively TRBD2 (6 bases). This CDR3 is built from 13 residues. The germline CDR1 and CDR2 sequences are MNHNY and SVGAGI (reference sequence). With 2 bases removed from V and 7 bases from J, the gap between germline ends came to 12 bases.

The genes are TRBV19 and TRBJ1-2; D is uncertain. Between the trimmed V and J ends, which lost 5 bases and 7 bases, there was a span of 11 bases. Per the germline V gene, CDR1 is LNHDA and CDR2 is SQIVND (reference sequence). This CDR3 contains 12 residues. The CDR3 DNA sequence: TGTGCCAGTAGTGGCGGCCCGGGTGGCTACACCTTC. Its translation: CASSGGPGGYTF.

V usage is TRBV5-5 and J usage is TRBJ1-5; the D is unclear. V lost 4 bases and J 1 base, leaving 12 bases between the germline ends. This CDR3 comprises 15 residues. CDR1 SGHKS and CDR2 YYEKEE come from the germline V gene (reference sequence). The CDR3, as DNA: TGTGCCAGCAGCCACCGAGGCGGGAGCAATCAGCCCCAGCATTTT. This encodes CASSHRGGSNQPQHF.